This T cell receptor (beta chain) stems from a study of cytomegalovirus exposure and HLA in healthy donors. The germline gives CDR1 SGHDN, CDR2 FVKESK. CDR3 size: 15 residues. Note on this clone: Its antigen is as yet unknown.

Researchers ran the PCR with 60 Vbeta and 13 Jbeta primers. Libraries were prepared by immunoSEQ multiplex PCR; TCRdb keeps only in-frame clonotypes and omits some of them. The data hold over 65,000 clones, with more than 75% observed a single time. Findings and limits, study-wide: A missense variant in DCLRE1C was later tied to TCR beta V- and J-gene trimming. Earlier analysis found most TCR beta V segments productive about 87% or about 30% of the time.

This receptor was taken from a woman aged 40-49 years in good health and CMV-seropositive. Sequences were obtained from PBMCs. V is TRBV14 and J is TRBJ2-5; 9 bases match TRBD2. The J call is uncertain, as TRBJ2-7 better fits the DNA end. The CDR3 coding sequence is TGTGCCAGCAGCCAAGTTGGCGGGAGGGCCTACGAGCAGTACTTC. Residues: CASSQVGGRAYEQYF.